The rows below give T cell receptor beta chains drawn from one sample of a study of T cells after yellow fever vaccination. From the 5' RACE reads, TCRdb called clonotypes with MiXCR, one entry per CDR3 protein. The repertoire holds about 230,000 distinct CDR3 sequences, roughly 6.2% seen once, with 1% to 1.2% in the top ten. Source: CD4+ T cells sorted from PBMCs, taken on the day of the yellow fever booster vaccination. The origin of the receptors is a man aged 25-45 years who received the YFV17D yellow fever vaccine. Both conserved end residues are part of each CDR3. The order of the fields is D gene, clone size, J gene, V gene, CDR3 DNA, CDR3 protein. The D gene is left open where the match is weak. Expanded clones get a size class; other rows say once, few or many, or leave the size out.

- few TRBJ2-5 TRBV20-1 TGCAGTGCTAGTTCGGGTTTAGAGACCCAGTACTTC CSASSGLETQYF
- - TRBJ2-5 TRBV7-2 TGTGCCAGCATCCTTAACTCTGGCAGGGCAGAGACCCAGTACTTC CASILNSGRAETQYF
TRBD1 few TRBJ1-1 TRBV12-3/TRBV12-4 TGTGCCAGCAGCCCCCCGGGACAGACGGTGAACACTGAAGCTTTCTTT CASSPPGQTVNTEAFF
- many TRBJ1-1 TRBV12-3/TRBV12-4 TGTGCCAGCTCCCTGGGGCGCAGGACTGAAGCTTTCTTT CASSLGRRTEAFF
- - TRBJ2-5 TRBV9 TGTGCCAGCAGCGTAGACGAGACCCAGTACTTC CASSVDETQYF
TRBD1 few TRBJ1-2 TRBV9 TGTGCCAGCAGCCCCACGGGACAGCTAGTCTATGGCTACACCTTC CASSPTGQLVYGYTF
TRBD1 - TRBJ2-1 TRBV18 TGTGCCAGCTCACCATCGACAGGGTACAATGAGCAGTTCTTC CASSPSTGYNEQFF
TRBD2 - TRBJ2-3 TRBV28 TGTGCCAGCAGTTACGCGTACCTAGCGGGAGGGCCTCCTAGCACAGATACGCAGTATTTT CASSYAYLAGGPPSTDTQYF
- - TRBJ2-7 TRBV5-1 TGCGCCAGCAGCTTGTCCGGGTTGCGCTACGAGCAGTACTTC CASSLSGLRYEQYF
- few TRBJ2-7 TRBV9 TGTGCCAGCAGCGTAGGGGGGAGCTCCTACGAGCAGTACTTC CASSVGGSSYEQYF
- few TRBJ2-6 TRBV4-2 TGTGCCAGCAGCCATGCACAGGCGGCTGGGGCCAACGTCCTGACTTTC CASSHAQAAGANVLTF
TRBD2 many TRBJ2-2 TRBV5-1 TGCGCCAGCAGCTTGGCCGGACTAGCGGGATACACCGGGGAGCTGTTTTTT CASSLAGLAGYTGELFF
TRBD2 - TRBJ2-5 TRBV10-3 TGTGCCATCAGTGAGTCGTTCGGGGGGAGATCGGAGACCCAGTACTTC CAISESFGGRSETQYF
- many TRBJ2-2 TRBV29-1 TGCAGCGTTGGAGGTACCGGGGAGCTGTTTTTT CSVGGTGELFF
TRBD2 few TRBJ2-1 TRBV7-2 TGTGCCAGCAGCTGGACCGGGACTAGCGGATGGAATGAGCAGTTCTTC CASSWTGTSGWNEQFF
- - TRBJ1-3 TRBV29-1 TGCAGCGTTCGCCTCTCTGGAAACACCATATATTTT CSVRLSGNTIYF
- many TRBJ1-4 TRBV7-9 TGTGCCAGCAGCTCCCTGACATGGGCAACTAATGAAAAACTGTTTTTT CASSSLTWATNEKLFF
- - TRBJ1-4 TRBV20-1 TGCAGTGCTAGAATTTATGAAAAACTGTTTTTT CSARIYEKLFF
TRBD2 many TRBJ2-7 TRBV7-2 TGTGCCAGCAGACGGTTAGCGGGAGCCTACGAGCAGTACTTC CASRRLAGAYEQYF
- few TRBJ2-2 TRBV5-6 TGTGCCAGCAGCTTTCGGGGCAGGCCGAACACCGGGGAGCTGTTTTTT CASSFRGRPNTGELFF
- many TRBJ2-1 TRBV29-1 TGCAGCGTTGCCTCAGGGAATATGGAATACAATGAGCAGTTCTTC CSVASGNMEYNEQFF
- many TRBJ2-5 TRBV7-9 TGTGCCAGCAGCCCAGGGTGGGTAAAAGGGGAAGAGACCCAGTACTTC CASSPGWVKGEETQYF
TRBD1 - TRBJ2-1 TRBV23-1 TGCGCCAGCAGTCACGGGACAGACAACTCCTACAATGAGCAGTTCTTC CASSHGTDNSYNEQFF
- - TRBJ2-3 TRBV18 TGTGCCAGCTCACTATCGATGGGTTTAACCCAGGGAGATACGCAGTATTTT CASSLSMGLTQGDTQYF
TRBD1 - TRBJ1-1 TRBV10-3 TGTGCCATCAGAGGGACAGGGGGCCAGGGAGCTTTCTTT CAIRGTGGQGAFF
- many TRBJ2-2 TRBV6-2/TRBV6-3 TGTGCCAGCAGTTCGCTAGGAAACGGGGAGCTGTTTTTT CASSSLGNGELFF
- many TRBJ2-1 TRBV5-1 TGCGCCAGCAGCTTGGACGTGGGCTCCTACAATGAGCAGTTCTTC CASSLDVGSYNEQFF
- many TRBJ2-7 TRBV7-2 TGTGCCAGCAGCTTAGCGGGTTCCTACGAGCAGTACTTC CASSLAGSYEQYF
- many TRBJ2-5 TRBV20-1 TGCAGTGCTAGCGAAAGGGGCTTCCAAGAGACCCAGTACTTC CSASERGFQETQYF
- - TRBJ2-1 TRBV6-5 TGTGCCAGCAGTTATGACGGGCCTCGGGATGAGCAGTTCTTC CASSYDGPRDEQFF
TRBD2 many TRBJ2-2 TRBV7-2 TGTGCCAGCAGCTTAAGCGGGAGAAACACCGGGGAGCTGTTTTTT CASSLSGRNTGELFF
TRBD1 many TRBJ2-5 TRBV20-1 TGCGGGACAGGGGGAGAACAGACCCAGTACTTC CGTGGEQTQYF
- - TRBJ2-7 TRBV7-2 TGTGCCAGCAGCTCCGGGGGAGTAGGCTACGAGCAGTACTTC CASSSGGVGYEQYF
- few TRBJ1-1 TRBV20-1 TGCAGTGCTACTAATCCGGGGGGAGCTTTCTTT CSATNPGGAFF
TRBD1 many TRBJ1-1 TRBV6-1 TGTGCCAGCAGTGGACAGGGGGCTGGGAACACTGAAGCTTTCTTT CASSGQGAGNTEAFF
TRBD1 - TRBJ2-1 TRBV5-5 TGTGCCAGCAGCCCAGGACAGGGGTTGAATGAGCAGTTCTTC CASSPGQGLNEQFF
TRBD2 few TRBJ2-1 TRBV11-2 TGTGCCAGCAGCACCGAGCGGGGGAATTCCTACAATGAGCAGTTCTTC CASSTERGNSYNEQFF
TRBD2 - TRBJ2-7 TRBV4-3 TGCGCCAGCAGCCTCCAGCGGGGGCAGAGCTCCTACGAGCAGTACTTC CASSLQRGQSSYEQYF
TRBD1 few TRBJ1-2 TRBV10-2 TGCGCCAGCAGTGAGTCGGGGACAGGGGGGAACTATGGCTACACCTTC CASSESGTGGNYGYTF
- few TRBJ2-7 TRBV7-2 TGTGCCAGCGGTCCTGACGGCTTCTACGAGCAGTACTTC CASGPDGFYEQYF
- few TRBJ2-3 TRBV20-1 TGCAGTGTGGTAGGGTTGACAGATACGCAGTATTTT CSVVGLTDTQYF
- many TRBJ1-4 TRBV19 TGTGCCAGTACGAGGGAGGGGCGAGGAAAACTGTTTTTT CASTREGRGKLFF
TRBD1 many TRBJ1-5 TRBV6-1 TGTGCCAGCAGTGAAGCTCTAACAGGGGGTGGCAATCAGCCCCAGCATTTT CASSEALTGGGNQPQHF
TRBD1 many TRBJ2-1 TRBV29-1 TGCAGCGTTGGGACAGGGGCCAGCTACAATGAGCAGTTCTTC CSVGTGASYNEQFF
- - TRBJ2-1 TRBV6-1 TGTGCCAGCAGTCCAACGATGTTCTATGAGCAGTTCTTC CASSPTMFYEQFF
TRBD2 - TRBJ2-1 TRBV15 TGTGCCACCAGCAGAGGGACTAGCGGGGCCCGGAGCTCCTACAATGAGCAGTTCTTC CATSRGTSGARSSYNEQFF
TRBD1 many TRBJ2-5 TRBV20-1 TGCAGTGAGGCAGGGGGCGAATCTCAAGAGACCCAGTACTTC CSEAGGESQETQYF
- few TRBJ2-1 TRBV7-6 TGTGCCAGCAGCTTAGGACGGAGGGTGTACAATGAGCAGTTCTTC CASSLGRRVYNEQFF